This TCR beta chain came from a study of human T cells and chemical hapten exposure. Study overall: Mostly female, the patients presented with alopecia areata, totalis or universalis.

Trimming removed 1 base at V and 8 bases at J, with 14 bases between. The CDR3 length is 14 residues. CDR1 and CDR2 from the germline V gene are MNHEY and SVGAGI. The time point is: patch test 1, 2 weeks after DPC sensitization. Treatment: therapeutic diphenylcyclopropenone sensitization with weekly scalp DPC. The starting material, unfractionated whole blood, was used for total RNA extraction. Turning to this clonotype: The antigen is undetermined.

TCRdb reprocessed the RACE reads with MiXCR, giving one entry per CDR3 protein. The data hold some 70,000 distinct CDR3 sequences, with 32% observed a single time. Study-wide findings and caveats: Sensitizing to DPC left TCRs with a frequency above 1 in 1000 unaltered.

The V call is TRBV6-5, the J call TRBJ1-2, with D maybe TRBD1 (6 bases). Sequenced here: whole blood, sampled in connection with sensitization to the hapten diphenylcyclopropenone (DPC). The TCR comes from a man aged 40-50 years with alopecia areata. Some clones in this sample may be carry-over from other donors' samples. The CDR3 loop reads CASSYLGGGYGYTF. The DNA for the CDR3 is TGTGCCAGCAGTTACTTGGGAGGGGGATACGGCTACACCTTC.